The rows below give T cell receptor beta chains drawn from one sample of a study of cytomegalovirus exposure and HLA in healthy donors. Measured with immunoSEQ multiplex PCR; TCRdb has only the in-frame clones, and not every one. Seen here are about 170,000 clones, roughly 67% observed once, and the top ten hold about 4.9%. Sequencing was done on a sample of PBMCs. The receptors here all came from a woman aged 18-29 years in good health and CMV-seropositive. Each CDR3 is given with its conserved first and last residue. D genes are given only for firm matches. The size field is filled for only some rows; it gives once, few, many or a size class.

>TRBV4-1|NA|TRBJ1-5|NA
CASSQDLGARNQPQHF
TGCGCCAGCAGCCAAGATCTTGGGGCACGGAATCAGCCCCAGCATTTT
>TRBV30|NA|TRBJ1-1|NA
CAWNNRTLQRMNTEAFF
TGTGCCTGGAACAATAGGACTTTACAAAGGATGAACACTGAAGCTTTCTTT
>TRBV5-5|NA|TRBJ2-5|TRBD2
CASSQEDISGGVETQYF
TGTGCCAGCAGCCAAGAGGATATTAGCGGGGGGGTAGAGACCCAGTACTTC
>TRBV19|NA|TRBJ1-4|TRBD1
CASSIPLGQGALRLFF
TGTGCCAGTAGTATCCCCTTGGGACAGGGGGCCTTGAGACTGTTTTTT
>TRBV13|NA|TRBJ2-2|TRBD2
CASSQNASGGAGAGELFF
TGTGCCAGCAGCCAAAACGCGAGCGGGGGGGCCGGGGCCGGGGAGCTGTTTTTT
>TRBV27|NA|TRBJ1-2|NA
CASSPDSTLNYGYTF
TGTGCCAGCAGTCCGGACAGTACCTTGAACTATGGCTACACCTTC
>TRBV7-6|NA|TRBJ2-1|TRBD2
CASSSNSGTSSSVEQFF
TGTGCCAGCAGCTCGAACTCCGGGACTAGTTCGTCGGTTGAGCAGTTCTTC
>TRBV2|few|TRBJ1-1|NA
CASSGGARAFF
TGTGCCAGCTCTGGGGGGGCTCGCGCTTTCTTT
>TRBV10-3|NA|TRBJ2-2|TRBD1
CAISASQGAGNTGELFF
TGTGCCATCAGTGCCTCACAGGGGGCGGGGAACACCGGGGAGCTGTTTTTT
>TRBV7-6|NA|TRBJ2-3|TRBD2
CASSLGQRTSGGGSTDTQYF
TGTGCCAGCAGCTTAGGTCAGAGGACTAGCGGGGGGGGAAGCACAGATACGCAGTATTTT
>TRBV4-1|few|TRBJ2-5|TRBD1
CASSWTGKETQYF
TGCGCCAGCAGCTGGACAGGGAAAGAGACCCAGTACTTC
>TRBV18|NA|TRBJ2-4|TRBD1
CASSPQGQGQYIQYF
TGTGCCAGCTCACCTCAAGGACAGGGGCAGTACATTCAGTACTTC
>TRBV12-5|NA|TRBJ1-2|NA
CASGMQGGYTF
TGTGCTAGTGGTATGCAGGGGGGCTACACCTTC
>TRBV5-6|NA|TRBJ1-5|NA
CASSFSGDQPQHF
TGTGCCAGCAGCTTTTCAGGGGATCAGCCCCAGCATTTT
>TRBV5-6|NA|TRBJ2-7|NA
CASSLEVGASYEQYF
TGTGCCAGCAGCCTCGAGGTGGGGGCGTCCTACGAGCAGTACTTC
>TRBV5-1|NA|TRBJ2-1|TRBD2
CASSLTSAPYNEQFF
TGCGCCAGCAGCTTGACTAGCGCCCCCTACAATGAGCAGTTCTTC
>TRBV19|NA|TRBJ1-5|TRBD1
CASSSQGSNQPQHF
TGTGCCAGTAGTTCACAGGGGAGCAATCAGCCCCAGCATTTT
>TRBV11-2|NA|TRBJ1-1|TRBD1
CASSLVVGQGGSTEAFF
TGTGCCAGCAGCTTAGTGGTCGGACAGGGAGGAAGCACTGAAGCTTTCTTT
>TRBV28|NA|TRBJ2-3|TRBD2
CASGRGGADTQYF
TGTGCCAGCGGGCGGGGGGGTGCAGATACGCAGTATTTT
>TRBV2|NA|TRBJ2-1|TRBD2
CASSLAGGIYNEQFF
TGTGCCAGCAGTCTAGCGGGGGGGATCTACAATGAGCAGTTCTTC
>TRBV7-2|NA|TRBJ1-5|NA
CASSFKGDQPQHF
TGTGCCAGCAGCTTTAAAGGGGATCAGCCCCAGCATTTT
>TRBV5-8|NA|TRBJ2-5|TRBD2
CASSQEPAGGLETQYF
TGTGCCAGCAGCCAAGAACCAGCGGGGGGCCTGGAGACCCAGTACTTC
>TRBV5-1|NA|TRBJ2-7|TRBD2
CASSFGGASNHEQYF
TGCGCCAGCAGCTTCGGGGGGGCCTCTAACCACGAGCAGTACTTC
>TRBV5-4|few|TRBJ1-6|NA
CASSFRQGPSPLHF
TGTGCCAGCAGCTTTCGGCAGGGCCCTTCACCCCTCCACTTT
>TRBV27|NA|TRBJ2-2|TRBD2
CASSFTIGLAGGSTYANTGELFF
TGTGCCAGCAGTTTTACGATTGGGCTAGCGGGGGGGTCTACCTACGCGAACACCGGGGAGCTGTTTTTT
>TRBV5-1|NA|TRBJ2-3|NA
CASSLSRGSTTDTQYF
TGCGCCAGCAGCTTGAGTAGGGGTTCGACCACAGATACGCAGTATTTT
>TRBV7-2|few|TRBJ1-6|NA
CASTPGRSSYNSPLHF
TGTGCCAGCACCCCGGGGAGGAGCTCCTATAATTCACCCCTCCACTTT
>TRBV7-9|NA|TRBJ1-4|TRBD1
CASSLLGGGPTNEKLFF
TGTGCCAGCAGCTTACTCGGAGGGGGCCCTACTAATGAAAAACTGTTTTTT
>TRBV13|NA|TRBJ2-6|TRBD1
CASSNNRGGANVLTF
TGTGCCAGCAGCAACAACAGGGGTGGGGCCAACGTCCTGACTTTC
>TRBV7-8|NA|TRBJ1-5|NA
CASEAGNSNQPQHF
TGTGCCAGCGAAGCAGGGAATAGCAATCAGCCCCAGCATTTT
>TRBV5-1|NA|TRBJ2-5|NA
CASSATPGLMETQYF
TGCGCCAGCAGCGCCACACCGGGACTTATGGAGACCCAGTACTTC
>TRBV1|NA|TRBJ2-2|NA
CTSSQVQIKTSGVGYANTGELFF
TGCACCAGCAGCCAAGTCCAAATTAAGACTAGCGGGGTGGGCTACGCGAACACCGGGGAGCTGTTTTTT
>TRBV5-4|NA|TRBJ1-2|TRBD1
CASSTKQGARGYTF
TGTGCCAGCAGCACCAAACAGGGGGCGAGGGGCTACACCTTC